The T cell receptor (beta chain) under discussion was sequenced for a study of cytomegalovirus exposure and HLA in healthy donors. Study-level points and caveats: It was reported that the classifier diagnosed cytomegalovirus status with high specificity and sensitivity in both the original and validation cohorts. Of the V segments, some could not be distinguished, including TRBV6-2 and TRBV6-3, and were excluded.

Primers for the PCR totalled 60 Vbeta and 13 Jbeta. Measured with immunoSEQ multiplex PCR; TCRdb has only the in-frame clones, and not every one. Altogether 150,000 to 200,000 clones are present, 85% to 90% being singletons, with the ten largest covering more than 1.5%. Per germline, CDR1 SGHVS and CDR2 FQNEAQ. CDR3 size: 12 residues. V lost 5 bases, J lost 6 bases, and 11 bases lay in between. A word on this clone: Its cognate antigen is unknown.

This sequence joins TRBV7-8 and TRBJ2-7, with no clear D. This receptor was taken from a woman aged 18-29 years in good health and CMV-seronegative. Sequenced sample: PBMCs. The CDR3 nucleotides read TGTGCCAGCAGCCACCCGAGTGGCGAGCAGTACTTC. Protein sequence: CASSHPSGEQYF.